This entry is about one T cell receptor beta chain. Its antigen is undetermined. With a much larger clone just one base away, this may be a read error. Stated time point: pre-sensitization, week 0. Specified treatment: therapeutic diphenylcyclopropenone sensitization with weekly scalp DPC. Blood draws came before every patch-test application. V was pared by 2 bases and J by 8 bases, with 12 bases between. Germline-derived CDR1 and CDR2 are SNHLY and FYNNEI. The CDR3 is 13 amino acids. TCRdb processed the RACE reads anew with MiXCR; each CDR3 protein has one entry. The table records a few hundred thousand distinct CDR3 sequences, about 5% of them present only once. The entry originates in a study of human T cells and chemical hapten exposure. Across the study: The variation in per-sample TCR yields arose mainly from small differences in pooled library volumes.

Study results and limitations: Patch test score rose with PT1 expanded TCRs, significant at 8, 16, 32, not 4. The study found that DPC sensitization did not change TCRs above 1 in 1000 frequency.

V gene TRBV2 combines with J gene TRBJ2-5; D unresolved. Sequencing used whole blood, obtained in connection with sensitization to the hapten diphenylcyclopropenone (DPC). This receptor was identified in a woman between 18 and 29 years old with alopecia areata. Some clones in this sample may be carry-over from other donors' samples. The CDR3 coding sequence is TGTGCCAGCAGTGAATTTCGTAGAGATACCCAGTACTTC. It encodes CASSEFRRDTQYF.